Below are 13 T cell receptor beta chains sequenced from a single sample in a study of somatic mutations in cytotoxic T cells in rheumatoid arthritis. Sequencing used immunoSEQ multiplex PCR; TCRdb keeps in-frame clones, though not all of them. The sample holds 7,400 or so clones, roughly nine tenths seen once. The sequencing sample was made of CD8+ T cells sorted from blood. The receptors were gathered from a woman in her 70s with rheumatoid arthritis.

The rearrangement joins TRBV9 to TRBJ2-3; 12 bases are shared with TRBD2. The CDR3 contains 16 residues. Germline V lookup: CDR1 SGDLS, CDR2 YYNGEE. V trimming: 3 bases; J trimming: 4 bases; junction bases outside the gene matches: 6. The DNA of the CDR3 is TGTGCCAGCAGCGCCTCTAGCGGGGGGGTGGCAGATACGCAGTATTTT. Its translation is CASSASSGGVADTQYF.

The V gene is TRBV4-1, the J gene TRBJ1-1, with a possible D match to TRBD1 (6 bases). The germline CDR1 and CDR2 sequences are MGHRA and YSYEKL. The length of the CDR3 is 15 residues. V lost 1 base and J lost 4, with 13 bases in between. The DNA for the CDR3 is TGCGCCAGCAGCCAAGGATGGGGGCTGGGCACTGAAGCTTTCTTT. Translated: CASSQGWGLGTEAFF.

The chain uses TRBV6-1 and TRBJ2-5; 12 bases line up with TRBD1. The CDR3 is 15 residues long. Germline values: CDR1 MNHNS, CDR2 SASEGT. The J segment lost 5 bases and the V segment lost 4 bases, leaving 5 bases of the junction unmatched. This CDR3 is CASSARDRGRETQYF. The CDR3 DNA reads TGTGCCAGCAGTGCCCGGGACAGGGGGCGGGAGACCCAGTACTTC.

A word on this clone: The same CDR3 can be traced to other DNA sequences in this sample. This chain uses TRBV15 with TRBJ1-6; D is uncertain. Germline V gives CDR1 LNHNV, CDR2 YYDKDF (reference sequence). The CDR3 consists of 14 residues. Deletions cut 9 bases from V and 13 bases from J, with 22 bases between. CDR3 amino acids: CATETRALGSPLHF. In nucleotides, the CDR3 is TGTGCCACGGAGACGAGGGCTCTAGGGTCCCCCCTCCACTTT.

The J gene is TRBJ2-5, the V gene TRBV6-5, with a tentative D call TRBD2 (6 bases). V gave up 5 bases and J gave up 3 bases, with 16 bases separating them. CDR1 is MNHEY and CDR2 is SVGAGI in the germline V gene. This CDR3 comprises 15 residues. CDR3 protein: CASSPELAVEETQYF. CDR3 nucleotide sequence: TGTGCCAGCAGTCCCGAACTAGCTGTGGAAGAGACCCAGTACTTC.

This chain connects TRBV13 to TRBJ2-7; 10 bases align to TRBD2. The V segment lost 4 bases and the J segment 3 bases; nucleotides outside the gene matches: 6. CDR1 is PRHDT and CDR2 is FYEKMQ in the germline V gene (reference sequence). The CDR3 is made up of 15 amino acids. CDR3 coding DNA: TGTGCCAGCAGCTGGGGGACTAGCGTGCGCTACGAGCAGTACTTC. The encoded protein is CASSWGTSVRYEQYF.

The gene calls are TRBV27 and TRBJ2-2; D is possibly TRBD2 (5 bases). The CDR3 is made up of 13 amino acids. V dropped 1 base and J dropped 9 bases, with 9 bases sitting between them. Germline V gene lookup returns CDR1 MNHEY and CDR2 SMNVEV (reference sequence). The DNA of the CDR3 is TGTGCCAGCAGTTTATGGGCCGGGAGGGAGCTGTTTTTT. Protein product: CASSLWAGRELFF.

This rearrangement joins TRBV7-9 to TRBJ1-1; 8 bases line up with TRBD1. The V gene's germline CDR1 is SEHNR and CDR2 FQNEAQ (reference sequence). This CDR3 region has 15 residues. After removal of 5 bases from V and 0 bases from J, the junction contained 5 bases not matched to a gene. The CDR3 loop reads CASSSGQGLNTEAFF. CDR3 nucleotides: TGTGCCAGCAGCAGCGGACAGGGTCTGAACACTGAAGCTTTCTTT. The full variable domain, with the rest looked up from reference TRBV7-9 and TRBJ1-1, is DTGVSQNPRHKITKRGQNVTFRCDPISEHNRLYWYRQTLGQGPEFLTYFQNEAQLEKSRLLSDRFSAERPKGSFSTLEIQRTEQGDSAMYLCASSSGQGLNTEAFFGQGTRLTVV.

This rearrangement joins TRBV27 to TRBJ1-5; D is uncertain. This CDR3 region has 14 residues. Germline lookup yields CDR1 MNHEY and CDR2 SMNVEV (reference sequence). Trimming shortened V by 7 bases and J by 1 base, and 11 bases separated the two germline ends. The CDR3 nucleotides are TGTGCCAGCACCATCCGAGGGAGCAATCAGCCCCAGCATTTT. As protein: CASTIRGSNQPQHF.

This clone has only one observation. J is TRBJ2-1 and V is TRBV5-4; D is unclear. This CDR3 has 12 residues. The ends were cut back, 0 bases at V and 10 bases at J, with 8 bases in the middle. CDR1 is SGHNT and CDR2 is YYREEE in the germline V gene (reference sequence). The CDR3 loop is CASSLEAVEQFF. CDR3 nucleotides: TGTGCCAGCAGCTTGGAGGCGGTAGAGCAGTTCTTC. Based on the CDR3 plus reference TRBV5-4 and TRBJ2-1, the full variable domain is ETGVTQSPTHLIKTRGQQVTLRCSSQSGHNTVSWYQQALGQGPQFIFQYYREEENGRGNFPPRFSGLQFPNYSSELNVNALELDDSALYLCASSLEAVEQFFGPGTRLTVL.

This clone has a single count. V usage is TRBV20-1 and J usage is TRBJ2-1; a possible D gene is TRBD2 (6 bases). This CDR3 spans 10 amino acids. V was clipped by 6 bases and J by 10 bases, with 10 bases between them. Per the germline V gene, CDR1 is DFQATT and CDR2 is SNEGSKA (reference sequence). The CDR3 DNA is TGCAGTGCGAATAGCGGAGAGCAGTTCTTC. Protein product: CSANSGEQFF.

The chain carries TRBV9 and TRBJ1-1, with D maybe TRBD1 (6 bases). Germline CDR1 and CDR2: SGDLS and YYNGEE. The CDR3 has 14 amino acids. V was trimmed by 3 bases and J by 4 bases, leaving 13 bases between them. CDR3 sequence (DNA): TGTGCCAGCAGCGAGGGAGGGGGTAGCACTGAAGCTTTCTTT. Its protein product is CASSEGGGSTEAFF.

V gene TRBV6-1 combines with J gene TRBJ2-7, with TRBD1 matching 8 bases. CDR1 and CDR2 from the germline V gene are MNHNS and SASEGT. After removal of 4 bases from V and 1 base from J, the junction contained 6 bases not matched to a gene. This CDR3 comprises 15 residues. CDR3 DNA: TGTGCCAGCAGTGGACCGGGACAGGCTTCCTACGAGCAGTACTTC. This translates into CASSGPGQASYEQYF.